The sequence of this T cell receptor beta chain was determined in a study of response to subunit inactivated influenza vaccine. The CDR3 adds up to 8 amino acids, both ends counted. The V gene's germline CDR1 is SSHAT and CDR2 FNYEAQ (reference sequence). TCRdb independently ran MiXCR on the RT-PCR reads; one entry per CDR3 protein. This sample has about 540,000 distinct CDR3 sequences; around 21% occur once, and the top ten carry approximately 3%. On this clonotype itself: Here the CDR3 omits its conserved ending phenylalanine or tryptophan, so a read error is the likely source. Because the CDR3's place on the DNA is in doubt, the DNA is left out and the CDR3 is given as listed by TCRdb.

Separately, the same data were catalogued under a study of T cells expressing NK-cell markers. That work adds: Production of TCR beta cDNA relied on 5'RACE template switching with UMIs. No clear determination of HCMV specificity was made for expanded NKG2C+ T cell clones.

Sequences were derived from CD4+ T cells sorted from PBMCs, sampled approximately 12 days after vaccination. This sequence joins TRBV7-7 and TRBJ2-7. The TCR was taken from a man aged 50 to 60 who received an inactivated influenza vaccine. The CDR3 sequence: CASSVATD.